A single sample gave rise to the 3 T cell receptor beta chains below, sequenced in a study of cytotoxic CD8 clonotypes in ibrutinib-treated CLL. Libraries were prepared by immunoSEQ multiplex PCR; TCRdb keeps only in-frame clonotypes and omits some of them. The data hold about 76,000 clones, with around 84% observed a single time. The sequencing used PBMCs, collected before ibrutinib treatment. These receptors were taken from a human donor with chronic lymphocytic leukemia.

The sample holds one count of this clone. This sequence joins TRBV28 and TRBJ2-7, with D maybe TRBD2 (6 bases). Trimming took off 3 bases at V and 0 bases at J, with 12 bases between the two ends. Per the germline V gene, CDR1 is MDHEN and CDR2 is SYDVKM. The CDR3 length is 15 residues. This CDR3 reads CASSLGLSSSYEQYF. CDR3 DNA: TGTGCCAGCAGTTTGGGACTTAGTAGCTCCTACGAGCAGTACTTC.

This clone was detected once. This chain joins TRBV5-1 and TRBJ1-1; 8 bases match TRBD1. The CDR3 sequence is 13 residues long. After removal of 4 bases from V and 4 bases from J, the junction contained 3 bases not matched to a gene. Germline-derived CDR1 and CDR2 are SGHRS and YFSETQ. CDR3 sequence: CASSATGGTEAFF. The CDR3 DNA reads as TGCGCCAGCAGCGCAACAGGGGGCACTGAAGCTTTCTTT.

The V and J genes are TRBV7-9 and TRBJ1-2; D unresolved. The CDR3 has 15 amino acids. Germline V CDR1 and CDR2: SEHNR, FQNEAQ (reference sequence). Trimming shortened V by 0 bases and J by 4 bases, and 12 bases separated the two germline ends. The CDR3 region has the DNA TGTGCCAGCAGCTTAGCTTCCCCAACCACCTATGGCTACACCTTC. It encodes CASSLASPTTYGYTF.